The rows below give T cell receptor beta chains drawn from one sample of a study of blood T cell repertoires in COVID-19. Data came from immunoSEQ multiplex PCR; TCRdb stores just in-frame clones and leaves some out. This sample carries 230,000 or so clones, roughly 89% of them seen once, and the ten largest clones take 4% to 5%. The sample consisted of peripheral blood. All receptors derive from a woman aged 40 to 50 who had recovered from COVID-19. The CDR3 runs from the conserved cysteine through the conserved F or W. A D gene is named only where the DNA matches it firmly. Only part of the rows carry a size: once, few, many, or a class if the clone is expanded.

d_gene,v_gene,j_gene,abundance,CDR3nt,CDR3aa
-,TRBV14,TRBJ1-1,once,TGTGCCAGCAGCCAAACAATCGGTAAAGCGCTGAACACTGAAGCTTTCTTT,CASSQTIGKALNTEAFF
-,TRBV20-1,TRBJ1-4,-,TGCAGTGCTAGGAGAGAAAAACTGTTTTTT,CSARREKLFF
TRBD1,TRBV12-3/TRBV12-4,TRBJ2-7,-,TGTGCCAGCAGCCCGGGACAGGGATCCGAGCAGTACTTC,CASSPGQGSEQYF
TRBD2,TRBV5-1,TRBJ2-1,-,TGCGCCAGCACCCTGACTAGCGGAGCCTACAATGAGCAGTTCTTC,CASTLTSGAYNEQFF
TRBD1,TRBV7-2,TRBJ2-3,-,TGTGCCAGCAGCTTGGGACAGGGTTTTGATACGCAGTATTTT,CASSLGQGFDTQYF
TRBD1,TRBV12-3/TRBV12-4,TRBJ2-5,few,TGTGCCAGCAAATTAGGGGGCTCAGAGACCCAGTACTTC,CASKLGGSETQYF
TRBD2,TRBV6-5,TRBJ2-5,-,TGTGCCAGCAGGGAGACTAGCAGCCAAGAGACCCAGTACTTC,CASRETSSQETQYF
-,TRBV6-2/TRBV6-3,TRBJ2-5,few,TGTGCCAGCAGTTATACAGGGAAGGAGACCCAGTACTTC,CASSYTGKETQYF
-,TRBV5-6,TRBJ1-2,once,TGTGCCAGCAGCCTCCGGAGTGGTGTTGATGGCTACACCTTC,CASSLRSGVDGYTF
TRBD1,TRBV3-1/TRBV3-2,TRBJ1-2,once,TGTGCCAGCAGCCATACAGGGGGCGCAGATGGCTACACCTTC,CASSHTGGADGYTF
TRBD1,TRBV6-1,TRBJ1-1,once,TGTGCCAGCAGTGAACCCCGTCTACAGGGGGCTTGGACTGAAGCTTTCTTT,CASSEPRLQGAWTEAFF
TRBD2,TRBV19,TRBJ2-5,-,TGTGCCAGTAGTATTGTCGCTAGCGGGTTCCAAGAGACCCAGTACTTC,CASSIVASGFQETQYF
-,TRBV6-2/TRBV6-3,TRBJ1-2,once,TGTGCCAGCAGTTACCCGACAGGACAGTATGGCTACACCTTC,CASSYPTGQYGYTF
TRBD2,TRBV24-1,TRBJ2-1,few,TGTGCCACCACCCGGACTAGCGGGATTCCCAATGAGCAGTTCTTC,CATTRTSGIPNEQFF
-,TRBV29-1,TRBJ2-1,-,TGCAGCGTTGATCTAGCCAATGAGCAGTTCTTC,CSVDLANEQFF
-,TRBV3-1/TRBV3-2,TRBJ1-1,-,TGTGCCAGCAGCCAAGGGTTGAGTTTACGGGAGAACACTGAAGCTTTCTTT,CASSQGLSLRENTEAFF
TRBD2,TRBV24-1,TRBJ2-3,few,TGTGCCACCAGTGATTCCTCCTTGAGGGGAGGGCCACAAGATACGCAGTATTTT,CATSDSSLRGGPQDTQYF
TRBD1,TRBV14,TRBJ2-5,-,TGTGCCAGCAGCCAGGCGACAGGGGGAGAAGAGACCCAGTACTTC,CASSQATGGEETQYF
TRBD2,TRBV5-4,TRBJ2-3,-,TGTGCCAGCAGCCTGGCCGGGACTAGCGGGACGGGCACAGATACGCAGTATTTT,CASSLAGTSGTGTDTQYF
TRBD2,TRBV6-2/TRBV6-3,TRBJ2-1,-,TGTGCCAGCAGTGCCCAGTGGGCCGGGACTAGCGGGAGACTAGGCAATGAGCAGTTCTTC,CASSAQWAGTSGRLGNEQFF
-,TRBV14,TRBJ2-3,-,TGTGCCAGCAGCCACACGGGAACAGATACGCAGTATTTT,CASSHTGTDTQYF
-,TRBV6-5,TRBJ1-2,-,TGTGCCAGCAGTCTCCCCAGGGACTCTGGCTACACCTTC,CASSLPRDSGYTF
TRBD1,TRBV28,TRBJ2-7,-,TGTGCCAGCAGTTTCGAGGGACAGGGTACCTACGAGCAGTACTTC,CASSFEGQGTYEQYF
TRBD2,TRBV5-1,TRBJ2-3,-,TGCGCCAGCAGCCCCGGGGGGGCCGGGGATACGCAGTATTTT,CASSPGGAGDTQYF
-,TRBV6-5,TRBJ2-1,-,TGTGCCAGCCTGGAAGGAGAGAATGAGCAGTTCTTC,CASLEGENEQFF
TRBD1,TRBV7-9,TRBJ1-1,-,TGTGCCAGCAGCTTAGGACAGGGCAGACCGAACACTGAAGCTTTCTTT,CASSLGQGRPNTEAFF
TRBD1,TRBV6-1,TRBJ2-2,-,TGTGCCAGCAGTGAAGCAGGGAGGACAGGGTACACCGGGGAGCTGTTTTTT,CASSEAGRTGYTGELFF
-,TRBV7-9,TRBJ2-5,-,TGTGCCAGCAGCTTATGGTCCAGTCAAGAGACCCAGTACTTC,CASSLWSSQETQYF
-,TRBV18,TRBJ2-3,-,TGTGCCAGCTCAAGACGGGACTTTGATACGCAGTATTTT,CASSRRDFDTQYF
-,TRBV4-1,TRBJ1-4,-,TGCGCCAGCAGGTTCCAGGGGAAGGGCGATGAAAAACTGTTTTTT,CASRFQGKGDEKLFF
TRBD1,TRBV5-4,TRBJ2-5,once,TGTGCCAGCAGCTCACACTACAGGGGTTCCCAAGAGACCCAGTACTTC,CASSSHYRGSQETQYF
-,TRBV19,TRBJ1-5,-,TGTGCCAGTAGTATAGTTCCCCCAGGGGCTAACAATCAGCCCCAGCATTTT,CASSIVPPGANNQPQHF
TRBD1,TRBV2,TRBJ2-5,-,TGTGCCAGCAGGCAGGGGGCTATGGAGACCCAGTACTTC,CASRQGAMETQYF
-,TRBV3-1/TRBV3-2,TRBJ2-3,-,TGTGCCAGCAGCTTGAGGCCGGGAGATACGCAGTATTTT,CASSLRPGDTQYF
-,TRBV11-3,TRBJ1-6,-,TGTGCCAGCAGCCCCGGAGGCACCCTCCACTTT,CASSPGGTLHF
-,TRBV5-1,TRBJ1-4,-,TGCGCCAGCAGTAGCGGGGTAGCAACTAATGAAAAACTGTTTTTT,CASSSGVATNEKLFF
TRBD1,TRBV28,TRBJ1-4,-,TGTGCCAGCAGGACAGGGGCGGGTGAAAAACTGTTTTTT,CASRTGAGEKLFF
TRBD2,TRBV13,TRBJ2-1,-,TGTGCCAGCAGCTTCCCGGGGGGGCAGGATGAGCAGTTCTTC,CASSFPGGQDEQFF
TRBD1,TRBV7-9,TRBJ1-2,-,TGTGCCAGCAGCTCACCACGGGACAGGGTGACATTGGGTGGCTACACCTTC,CASSSPRDRVTLGGYTF
-,TRBV7-6,TRBJ1-4,-,TGTGCCAGCAGCTTCCAGGGGACCTATTCAACTAATGAAAAACTGTTTTTT,CASSFQGTYSTNEKLFF
-,TRBV11-2,TRBJ2-3,once,TGTGCCAGCAAAGGTCGCGGCCCCAGCACAGATACGCAGTATTTT,CASKGRGPSTDTQYF
-,TRBV11-3,TRBJ2-1,few,TGTGCCAGCAGCTCCGACTACTTTAGCAATGAGCAGTTCTTC,CASSSDYFSNEQFF